Each of the 27 T cell receptor beta chains below was sequenced from the same sample in a study of cytotoxic CD8 clonotypes in ibrutinib-treated CLL. The method was immunoSEQ multiplex PCR; TCRdb's version includes in-frame clones alone and lacks a portion of them. Among tens of thousands of clones listed, 54% were seen once. The sequencing here drew on PBMCs, taken at disease progression, from a patient treated with ibrutinib. The receptors derive from a human donor with chronic lymphocytic leukemia.

The chain combines TRBV9 with TRBJ2-1; TRBD2 aligns across 9 bases. The CDR3 totals 14 residues. Per the germline V gene, CDR1 is SGDLS and CDR2 is YYNGEE. After removal of 4 bases from V and 9 bases from J, the junction contained 8 bases not matched to a gene. CDR3 protein: CASSLRREGGEQFF. The CDR3 DNA reads as TGTGCCAGCAGCCTACGGCGGGAGGGCGGTGAGCAGTTCTTC.

This clone was seen a handful of times. This chain uses TRBV5-4 with TRBJ1-6; D may be TRBD1 (6 bases). CDR1 and CDR2 from the germline V gene are SGHNT and YYREEE (reference sequence). CDR3 size: 14 residues. The V end was cut by 4 bases, the J end by 6 bases, with 11 bases between. CDR3 nucleotides: TGTGCCAGCAGCGTGGACAGACTTAATTCACCCCTCCACTTT. Translating gives CASSVDRLNSPLHF.

The genes are TRBV6-6 and TRBJ2-7; 9 bases map to TRBD1. Germline loops: CDR1 MNHNY, CDR2 SVGAGI (reference sequence). The CDR3 is 13 residues long. J gave up 3 bases and V 8 bases, and 5 bases lay outside the gene matches. The CDR3, as DNA: TGTGCCAGCCGAAGACAGGGGGGCTACGAGCAGTACTTC. Protein: CASRRQGGYEQYF.

This clone came up a few times. The chain carries TRBV28 and TRBJ1-1; D unresolved. The CDR3 extends over 13 amino acids. V lost 6 bases, J lost 3 bases, and 11 bases lay in between. The germline gives CDR1 MDHEN, CDR2 SYDVKM. The CDR3 nucleotides read TGTGCCAGCAGACTCCAGGTTGACACTGAAGCTTTCTTT. This translates into CASRLQVDTEAFF.

This clone was recorded many times. The chain combines TRBV28 with TRBJ1-1, with TRBD1 as a possible D gene (5 bases). The V end was cut by 2 bases, the J end by 2 bases, with 9 bases between. The CDR3 runs 14 residues. Looked up from germline, CDR1 is MDHEN and CDR2 is SYDVKM. DNA of the CDR3: TGTGCCAGCAGTTTAAATCAGGGTAACACTGAAGCTTTCTTT. Its translation is CASSLNQGNTEAFF.

V gene TRBV6-5 combines with J gene TRBJ1-2; D gene ambiguous. Trimming removed 2 bases at V and 1 base at J, with 8 bases between. The V gene's germline CDR1 is MNHEY and CDR2 SVGAGI. The CDR3 extends over 14 amino acids. The CDR3 DNA reads as TGTGCCAGCAGTTACATGGCAGTTAACTATGGCTACACCTTC. It encodes CASSYMAVNYGYTF.

This clone was found a few times. This rearrangement joins TRBV27 to TRBJ1-2, with 8 bases aligning to TRBD1. Germline trimming cut 6 bases from V and 7 bases from J; bases unmatched to any gene: 7. The CDR3 length is 13 residues. Germline CDR1 is MNHEY and CDR2 is SMNVEV (reference sequence). In DNA, the CDR3 is TGTGCCAGCAGGGACAGGGAACTCACTGGCTACACCTTC. The encoded protein is CASRDRELTGYTF.

V and J are TRBV7-3 and TRBJ1-1; D ambiguous. Trimming removed 10 bases from V and 2 bases from J, with 14 bases in between. Germline loops: CDR1 SGHTA, CDR2 FQGTGA. CDR3 length: 13 residues. CDR3 DNA: TGTGCCACCGGCTGGGGAGGTAACACTGAAGCTTTCTTT. This sequence encodes CATGWGGNTEAFF.

On this clone: Germline and junction disagree at one end, which may indicate a read error. This rearrangement joins TRBV7-9 to TRBJ2-4; maybe TRBD2 (6 bases). This CDR3 spans 14 amino acids. The V gene's germline CDR1 is SEHNR and CDR2 FQNEAQ (reference sequence). The CDR3: CASTPGVANNIQYF. The CDR3 DNA follows: TGTGCCAGCACCCCGGGGGTAGCCAATAACATTCAGTACTTC.

This clone was seen a handful of times. This CDR3 is CASSQEGIRAPGELFF. The CDR3 nucleotides read TGCGCCAGCAGCCAAGAGGGGATCAGGGCCCCCGGGGAGCTGTTTTTT. V usage is TRBV4-1 and J usage is TRBJ2-2, with TRBD1 as a possible D gene (5 bases). This CDR3 contains 16 residues. Trimming shortened V by 0 bases and J by 6 bases, and 14 bases separated the two germline ends. Germline values: CDR1 MGHRA, CDR2 YSYEKL.

This clone came up a few times. The chain carries TRBV7-9 and TRBJ1-1; D unclear. The V gene lost 0 bases and the J gene lost 4 bases, with 9 bases spanning the gap. The CDR3 loop spans 14 amino acids. The germline CDR1 and CDR2 sequences are SEHNR and FQNEAQ (reference sequence). DNA of the CDR3: TGTGCCAGCAGCTTAGCGCTCCCGGGCACTGAAGCTTTCTTT. Encoded protein: CASSLALPGTEAFF. Full variable domain (missing parts from reference TRBV7-9 and TRBJ1-1): DTGVSQNPRHKITKRGQNVTFRCDPISEHNRLYWYRQTLGQGPEFLTYFQNEAQLEKSRLLSDRFSAERPKGSFSTLEIQRTEQGDSAMYLCASSLALPGTEAFFGQGTRLTVV.

Comments on this clone: The same CDR3 arises from other DNA sequences in this sample as well. The chain uses TRBV30 and TRBJ1-6; tentative D call: TRBD1 (5 bases). Deletions cut 0 bases from V and 11 bases from J, with 14 bases between. The V gene's germline CDR1 is GTSNPN and CDR2 SVGIG (reference sequence). The CDR3 sequence is 14 residues long. Here the CDR3 reads CAWSVGQGWTPLHF. The DNA of the CDR3 is TGTGCCTGGAGTGTAGGGCAGGGCTGGACACCCCTCCACTTT.

This chain links TRBV7-2 with TRBJ1-5; D is unresolved. The CDR3 sequence is 13 residues long. Trimming shortened V by 2 bases and J by 7 bases, and 9 bases separated the two germline ends. Germline V lookup: CDR1 SGHTA, CDR2 FQGNSA. The CDR3 is CASSLRQAQPQHF. In DNA, the CDR3 is TGTGCCAGCAGCTTAAGGCAGGCCCAGCCCCAGCATTTT. Filled out from reference TRBV7-2 and TRBJ1-5, the complete variable domain reads GAGVSQSPSNKVTEKGKDVELRCDPISGHTALYWYRQSLGQGLEFLIYFQGNSAPDKSGLPSDRFSAERTGGSVSTLTIQRTQQEDSAVYLCASSLRQAQPQHFGDGTRLSIL.

J is TRBJ2-5 and V is TRBV20-1; D is possibly TRBD2 (5 bases). Germline V gene sequence: CDR1 DFQATT, CDR2 SNEGSKA (reference sequence). The CDR3 is 11 residues long. V shed 6 bases and J shed 5 bases, with 10 bases lying between them. The CDR3 nucleotides read TGCAGTGCCGTTAGCGCGGAGACCCAGTACTTC. Encoded protein: CSAVSAETQYF.

This chain uses TRBV27 with TRBJ1-2; D not certain. The CDR3 spans 15 residues. Germline V gives CDR1 MNHEY, CDR2 SMNVEV (reference sequence). V lost 3 bases and J 4 bases, leaving 15 bases between the germline ends. DNA for the CDR3: TGTGCCAGCAGTTTGACCGCCGGGCCCAGCTATGGCTACACCTTC. This gives the protein CASSLTAGPSYGYTF.

The chain has TRBV28 and TRBJ2-3; 15 positions match TRBD2. The germline V gene has CDR1 MDHEN and CDR2 SYDVKM. V gave up 2 bases and J gave up 8 bases; unmatched junction bases: 5. The CDR3 spans 16 residues. CDR3 nucleotide sequence: TGTGCCAGCAGTTTAGGACTAGCGGGAGGGCCGGGTACGCAGTATTTT. Its protein is CASSLGLAGGPGTQYF.

V usage is TRBV7-9 and J usage is TRBJ1-3, with 9 bases lining up with TRBD1. The CDR3 is 15 residues long. Trimming cost V 2 bases and J 4 bases; bases outside gene matches: 3. The germline V gene has CDR1 SEHNR and CDR2 FQNEAQ (reference sequence). In nucleotides, the CDR3 is TGTGCCAGCAGCTTACAACAGGGGGCGGGAAACACCATATATTTT. Amino acid sequence: CASSLQQGAGNTIYF. The complete variable domain, with remaining parts taken from reference TRBV7-9 and TRBJ1-3, reads DTGVSQNPRHKITKRGQNVTFRCDPISEHNRLYWYRQTLGQGPEFLTYFQNEAQLEKSRLLSDRFSAERPKGSFSTLEIQRTEQGDSAMYLCASSLQQGAGNTIYFGEGSWLTVV.

The V call is TRBV9, the J call TRBJ2-7, with 9 bases aligning to TRBD2. J gave up 0 bases and V 4 bases, and 5 bases lay outside the gene matches. The CDR3 runs to 15 residues. Germline CDR1 SGDLS, CDR2 YYNGEE. For the CDR3, the DNA is TGTGCCAGCAGCCCTCAGCGGGGGGCCTCCTACGAGCAGTACTTC. Protein product: CASSPQRGASYEQYF.

The gene calls are TRBV7-2 and TRBJ2-7; 12 bases match TRBD1. Germline CDR1 and CDR2: SGHTA and FQGNSA. V dropped 5 bases and J dropped 7; count of bases not matched to a gene: 15. The CDR3 covers 17 residues. CDR3 amino acids: CASSTRSPGQGAVEQYF. DNA of the CDR3: TGTGCCAGCAGCACCAGATCCCCGGGACAGGGGGCGGTAGAGCAGTACTTC.

This clone was found a few times. This chain connects TRBV6-1 to TRBJ1-2; weak D call: TRBD1 (6 bases). V dropped 2 bases and J dropped 4 bases, with 11 bases sitting between them. This CDR3 is built from 14 residues. Germline V lookup: CDR1 MNHNS, CDR2 SASEGT. The DNA for the CDR3 is TGTGCCAGCAGTGAACTATGGACAGCCTATGGCTACACCTTC. It is translated as CASSELWTAYGYTF.

This clone has only one observation. The V gene is TRBV4-3, the J gene TRBJ2-5, with D possibly matching TRBD1 (6 bases). The germline V and J ends were trimmed by 1 base and 1 base, with 16 bases remaining between them. Germline assignment: CDR1 LGHNA and CDR2 YSLEER. CDR3 length: 17 amino acids. As DNA, the CDR3 is TGCGCCAGCAGCCAAGGTGGGACATCCAACCTCCAAGAGACCCAGTACTTC. Its translation is CASSQGGTSNLQETQYF.

The chain joins TRBV5-1 to TRBJ1-3; D is unclear. Germline V gives CDR1 SGHRS, CDR2 YFSETQ. The V and J ends lost 0 bases and 4 bases respectively, with 5 bases between them. This CDR3 is built from 13 residues. This CDR3 reads CASSLDGGNTIYF. The DNA for the CDR3 is TGCGCCAGCAGCTTGGACGGAGGAAACACCATATATTTT.

The chain couples TRBV7-9 to TRBJ1-3, with TRBD1 as a possible D gene (5 bases). The CDR3 consists of 16 residues. V lost 2 bases and J lost 0, with 11 bases in between. From germline, CDR1 is SEHNR and CDR2 FQNEAQ (reference sequence). CDR3 in amino acids: CASSLSRGYSGNTIYF. CDR3 sequence (DNA): TGTGCCAGCAGCTTATCGAGGGGTTACTCTGGAAACACCATATATTTT.

The rearrangement joins TRBV5-6 to TRBJ2-5; 7 bases agree with TRBD1. Germline V gene data show CDR1 as SGHDT and CDR2 as YYEEEE. The CDR3 totals 14 residues. Unmatched junction bases numbered 6, after V lost 7 bases and J lost 0 bases. CDR3: CASEGTDNQETQYF. The CDR3 bases are TGTGCCAGCGAGGGGACAGACAACCAAGAGACCCAGTACTTC.

The V and J genes are TRBV29-1 and TRBJ2-3; 9 nucleotides agree with TRBD1. This CDR3 is built from 13 residues. With 7 bases clipped from V and 2 bases from J, the junction kept 4 bases outside the gene matches. The germline V gene encodes CDR1 SQVTM and CDR2 ANQGSEA. CDR3 loop: CSGDRGNTDTQYF. CDR3 nucleotide sequence: TGCAGCGGCGACAGGGGGAACACAGATACGCAGTATTTT.

This clone was found once. This sequence joins TRBV6-5 and TRBJ1-4; 7 nucleotides agree with TRBD1. There are 16 residues in the CDR3. Germline-derived CDR1 and CDR2 are MNHEY and SVGAGI. After removal of 2 bases from V and 4 bases from J, the junction contained 7 bases not matched to a gene. The CDR3 region has the DNA TGTGCCAGCAGTTACAGTATGGGACAGATTAATGAAAAACTGTTTTTT. Protein: CASSYSMGQINEKLFF.

The chain has TRBV9 and TRBJ1-1; no definite D call. CDR1 is SGDLS and CDR2 is YYNGEE in the germline V gene. V was shortened by 0 bases and J by 2 bases, with 5 bases between the two germline ends. The CDR3 sequence is 13 residues long. The CDR3: CASSVAKNTEAFF. The CDR3 DNA follows: TGTGCCAGCAGCGTAGCCAAAAACACTGAAGCTTTCTTT. Combining the CDR3 with reference TRBV9 and TRBJ1-1 gives the whole variable domain DSGVTQTPKHLITATGQRVTLRCSPRSGDLSVYWYQQSLDQGLQFLIQYYNGEERAKGNILERFSAQQFPDLHSELNLSSLELGDSALYFCASSVAKNTEAFFGQGTRLTVV.